This TCR beta chain was identified in a study of blood T cell dynamics during melanoma immunotherapy. Sequencing used immunoSEQ multiplex PCR; TCRdb keeps in-frame clones, though not all of them. The profile shows some 10,000 clones, over 75% of them singletons. Stated time point: week 3, after first cycle of checkpoint inhibitor. At 12 weeks after first infusion, RECIST 1.1 defined response for most patients. Patients had no prior systemic cancer treatment, immunosuppressants or other active cancers. The CDR3 length is 14 residues. V lost 2 bases, J lost 0 bases, and 7 bases lay in between. Germline V gene sequence: CDR1 MNHEY, CDR2 SVGAGI. In regard to this clone: Its target is unknown.

Study-wide results and limits: It remained unknown if the driving T cell clones were melanoma-specific. Unlike progressors, later disease-control patients had W3 repertoires gaining clonality or diversity.

This TCR came from a human donor with melanoma. This specimen was blood, taken from a patient treated with checkpoint blockade. This chain uses TRBV6-5 with TRBJ1-1; no definite D call. The DNA for the CDR3 is TGTGCCAGCAGTTACACCACATTGAACACTGAAGCTTTCTTT. Protein product: CASSYTTLNTEAFF.